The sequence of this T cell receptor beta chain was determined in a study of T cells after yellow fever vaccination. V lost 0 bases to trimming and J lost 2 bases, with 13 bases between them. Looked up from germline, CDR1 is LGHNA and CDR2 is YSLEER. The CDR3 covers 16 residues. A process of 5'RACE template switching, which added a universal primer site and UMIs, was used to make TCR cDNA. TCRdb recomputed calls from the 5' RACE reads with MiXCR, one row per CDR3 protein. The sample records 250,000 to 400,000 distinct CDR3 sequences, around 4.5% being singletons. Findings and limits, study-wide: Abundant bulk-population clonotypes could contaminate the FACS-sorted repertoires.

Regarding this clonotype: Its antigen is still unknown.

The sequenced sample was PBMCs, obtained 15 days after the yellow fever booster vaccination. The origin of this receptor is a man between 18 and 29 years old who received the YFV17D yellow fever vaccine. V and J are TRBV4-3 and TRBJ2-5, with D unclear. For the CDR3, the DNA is TGCGCCAGCAGCCAAGATAGGGCGAGCGATCAAGAGACCCAGTACTTC. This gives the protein CASSQDRASDQETQYF.